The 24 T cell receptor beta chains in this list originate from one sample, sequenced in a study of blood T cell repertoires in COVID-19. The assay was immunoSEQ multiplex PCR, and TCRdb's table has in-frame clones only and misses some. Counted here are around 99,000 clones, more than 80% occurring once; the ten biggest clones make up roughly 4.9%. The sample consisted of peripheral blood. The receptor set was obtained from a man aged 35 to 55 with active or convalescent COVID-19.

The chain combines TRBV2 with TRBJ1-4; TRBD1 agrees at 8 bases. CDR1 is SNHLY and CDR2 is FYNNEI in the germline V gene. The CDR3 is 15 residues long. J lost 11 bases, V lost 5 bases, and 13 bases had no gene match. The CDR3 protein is CASSSGTGDFRKLFF. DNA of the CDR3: TGTGCCAGCAGTAGCGGGACAGGCGACTTCAGGAAACTGTTTTTT.

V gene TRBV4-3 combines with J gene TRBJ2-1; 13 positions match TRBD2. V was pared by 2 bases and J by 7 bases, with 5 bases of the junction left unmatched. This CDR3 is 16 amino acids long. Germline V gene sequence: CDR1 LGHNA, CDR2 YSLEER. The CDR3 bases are TGCGCCAGCAGCCAACTCCCGGGACTAGCGGGGAATGAGCAGTTCTTC. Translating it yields CASSQLPGLAGNEQFF.

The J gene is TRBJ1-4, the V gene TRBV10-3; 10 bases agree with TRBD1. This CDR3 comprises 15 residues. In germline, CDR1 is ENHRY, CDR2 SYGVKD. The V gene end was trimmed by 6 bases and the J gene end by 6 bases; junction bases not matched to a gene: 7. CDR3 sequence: CAISKTGGADEKLFF. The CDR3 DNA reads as TGTGCCATCAGCAAGACAGGGGGCGCCGATGAAAAACTGTTTTTT.

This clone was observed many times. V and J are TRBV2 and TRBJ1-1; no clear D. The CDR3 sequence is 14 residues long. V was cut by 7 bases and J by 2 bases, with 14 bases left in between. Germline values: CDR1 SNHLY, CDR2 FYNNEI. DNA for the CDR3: TGTGCCAGCATGAGTGGTCCTGTTAACACTGAAGCTTTCTTT. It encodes CASMSGPVNTEAFF.

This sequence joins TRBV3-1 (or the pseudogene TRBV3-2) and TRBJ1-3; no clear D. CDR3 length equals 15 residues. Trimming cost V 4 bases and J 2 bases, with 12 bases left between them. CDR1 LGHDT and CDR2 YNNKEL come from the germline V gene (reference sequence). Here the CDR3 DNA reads TGTGCCAGCAGCCGACTAAGGACTGCTGGAAACACCATATATTTT. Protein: CASSRLRTAGNTIYF.

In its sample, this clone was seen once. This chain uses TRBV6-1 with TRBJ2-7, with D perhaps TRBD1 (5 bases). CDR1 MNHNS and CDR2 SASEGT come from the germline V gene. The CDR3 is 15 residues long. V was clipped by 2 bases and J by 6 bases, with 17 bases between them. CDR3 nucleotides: TGTGCCAGCAGTGAAATGTTTGGGCAGGGCAGCGAGCAGTACTTC. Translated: CASSEMFGQGSEQYF.

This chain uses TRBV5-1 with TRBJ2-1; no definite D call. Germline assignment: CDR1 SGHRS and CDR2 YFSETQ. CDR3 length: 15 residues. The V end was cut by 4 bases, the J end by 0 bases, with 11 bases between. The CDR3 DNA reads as TGCGCCAGCAGCAGTGTGTCGAGCTCCTACAATGAGCAGTTCTTC. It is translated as CASSSVSSSYNEQFF.

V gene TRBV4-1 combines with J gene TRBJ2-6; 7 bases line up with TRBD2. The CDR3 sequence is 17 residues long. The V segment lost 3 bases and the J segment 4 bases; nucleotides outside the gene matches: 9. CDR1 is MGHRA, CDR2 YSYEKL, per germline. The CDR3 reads CASSHSAGVEGANVLTF. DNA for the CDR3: TGCGCCAGCAGCCACTCCGCGGGAGTGGAGGGGGCCAACGTCCTGACTTTC.

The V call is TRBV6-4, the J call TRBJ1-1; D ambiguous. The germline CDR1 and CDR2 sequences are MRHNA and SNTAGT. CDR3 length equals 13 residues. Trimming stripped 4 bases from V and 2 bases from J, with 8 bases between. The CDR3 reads CASSATANTEAFF. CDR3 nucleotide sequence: TGTGCCAGCAGTGCCACAGCAAACACTGAAGCTTTCTTT.

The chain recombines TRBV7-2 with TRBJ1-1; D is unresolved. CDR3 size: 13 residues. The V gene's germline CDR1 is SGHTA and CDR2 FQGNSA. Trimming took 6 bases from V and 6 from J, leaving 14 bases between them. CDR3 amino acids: CASRPRAQAEAFF. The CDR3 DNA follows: TGTGCCAGCAGGCCCAGAGCCCAGGCTGAAGCTTTCTTT.

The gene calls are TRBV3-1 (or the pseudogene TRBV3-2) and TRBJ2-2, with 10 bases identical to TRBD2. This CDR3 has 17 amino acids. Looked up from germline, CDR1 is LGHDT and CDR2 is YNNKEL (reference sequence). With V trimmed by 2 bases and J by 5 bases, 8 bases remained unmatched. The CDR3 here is CASSQTWTSGLTGELFF. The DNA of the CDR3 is TGTGCCAGCAGCCAAACCTGGACTAGCGGACTAACCGGGGAGCTGTTTTTT.

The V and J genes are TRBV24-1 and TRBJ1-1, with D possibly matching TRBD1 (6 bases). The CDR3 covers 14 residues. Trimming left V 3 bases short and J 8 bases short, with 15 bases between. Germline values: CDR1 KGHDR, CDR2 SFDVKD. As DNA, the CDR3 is TGTGCCACCAGTGATGGACAGATAGGTAACGAAGCTTTCTTT. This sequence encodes CATSDGQIGNEAFF.

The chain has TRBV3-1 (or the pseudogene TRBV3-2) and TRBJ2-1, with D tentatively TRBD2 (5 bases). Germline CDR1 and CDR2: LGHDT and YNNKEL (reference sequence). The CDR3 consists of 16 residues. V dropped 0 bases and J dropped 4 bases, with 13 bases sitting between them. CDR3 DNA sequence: TGTGCCAGCAGCCAAGAAGGTCTAGCAGTGTACAATGAGCAGTTCTTC. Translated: CASSQEGLAVYNEQFF.

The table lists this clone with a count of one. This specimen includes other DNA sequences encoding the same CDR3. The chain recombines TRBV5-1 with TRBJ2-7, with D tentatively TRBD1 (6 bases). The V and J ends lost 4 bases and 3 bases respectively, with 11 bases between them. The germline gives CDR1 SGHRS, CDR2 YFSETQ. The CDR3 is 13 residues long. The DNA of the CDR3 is TGCGCCAGCAGCCCGACAGGAAGCTACGAGCAGTACTTC. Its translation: CASSPTGSYEQYF.

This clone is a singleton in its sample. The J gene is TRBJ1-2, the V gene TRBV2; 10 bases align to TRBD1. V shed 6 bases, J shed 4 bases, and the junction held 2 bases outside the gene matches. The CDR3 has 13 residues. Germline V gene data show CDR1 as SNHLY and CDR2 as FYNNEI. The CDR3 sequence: CASRGQGPYGYTF. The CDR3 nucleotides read TGTGCCAGCAGGGGACAGGGGCCCTATGGCTACACCTTC.

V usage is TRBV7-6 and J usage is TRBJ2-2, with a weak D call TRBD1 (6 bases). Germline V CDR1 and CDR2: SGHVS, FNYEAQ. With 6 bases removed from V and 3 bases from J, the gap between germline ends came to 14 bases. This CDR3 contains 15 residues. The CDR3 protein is CASRSGTLYTGELFF. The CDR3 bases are TGTGCCAGCAGGTCCGGGACACTTTACACCGGGGAGCTGTTTTTT.

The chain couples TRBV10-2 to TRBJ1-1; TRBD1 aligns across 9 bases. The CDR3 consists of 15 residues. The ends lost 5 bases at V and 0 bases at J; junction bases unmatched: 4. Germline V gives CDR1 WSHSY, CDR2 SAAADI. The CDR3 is CASSPGTGLNTEAFF. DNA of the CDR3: TGCGCCAGCAGTCCCGGGACAGGGTTGAACACTGAAGCTTTCTTT.

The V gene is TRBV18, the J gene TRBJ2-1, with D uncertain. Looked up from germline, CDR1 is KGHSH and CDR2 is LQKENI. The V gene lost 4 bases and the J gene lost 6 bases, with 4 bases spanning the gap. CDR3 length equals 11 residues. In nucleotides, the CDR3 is TGTGCCAGCTCACTTCTCAATGAGCAGTTCTTC. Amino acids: CASSLLNEQFF.

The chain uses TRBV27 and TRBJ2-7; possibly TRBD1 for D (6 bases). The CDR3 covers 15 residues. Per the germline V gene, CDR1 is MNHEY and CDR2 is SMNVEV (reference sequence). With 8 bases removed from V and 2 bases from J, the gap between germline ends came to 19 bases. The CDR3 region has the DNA TGTGCCAGCGCTGATCACACAGGGACGACCTACGAGCAGTACTTC. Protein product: CASADHTGTTYEQYF.

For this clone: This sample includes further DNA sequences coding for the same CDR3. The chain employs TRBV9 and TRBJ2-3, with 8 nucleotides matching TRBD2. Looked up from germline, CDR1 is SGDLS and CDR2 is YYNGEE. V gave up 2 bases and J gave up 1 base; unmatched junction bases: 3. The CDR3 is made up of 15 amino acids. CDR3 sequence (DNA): TGTGCCAGCAGCGTCCAGACTAGCGGCACAGATACGCAGTATTTT. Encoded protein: CASSVQTSGTDTQYF. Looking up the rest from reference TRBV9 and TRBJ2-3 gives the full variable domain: DSGVTQTPKHLITATGQRVTLRCSPRSGDLSVYWYQQSLDQGLQFLIQYYNGEERAKGNILERFSAQQFPDLHSELNLSSLELGDSALYFCASSVQTSGTDTQYFGPGTRLTVL.

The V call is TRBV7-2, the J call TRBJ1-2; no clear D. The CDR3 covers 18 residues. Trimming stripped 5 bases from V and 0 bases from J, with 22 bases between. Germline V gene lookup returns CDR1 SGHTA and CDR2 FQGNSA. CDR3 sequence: CASSPMRTGVGSNYGYTF. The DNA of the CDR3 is TGTGCCAGCAGCCCAATGAGAACCGGGGTCGGGTCTAACTATGGCTACACCTTC.

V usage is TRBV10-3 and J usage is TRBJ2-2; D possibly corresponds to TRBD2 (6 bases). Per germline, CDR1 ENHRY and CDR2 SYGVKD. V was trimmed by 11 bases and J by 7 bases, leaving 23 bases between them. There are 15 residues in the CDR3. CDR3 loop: CAASAPGLTVGELFF. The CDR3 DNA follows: TGTGCCGCATCCGCCCCGGGACTGACGGTCGGGGAGCTGTTTTTT.

The CDR3 loop reads CASSLGGQGYEQYF. The CDR3, as DNA: TGCGCCAGCAGCTTGGGTGGACAGGGGTACGAGCAGTACTTC. J is TRBJ2-7 and V is TRBV5-1, with 9 nucleotides matching TRBD1. After removal of 0 bases from V and 4 bases from J, the junction contained 2 bases not matched to a gene. The CDR3 runs to 14 residues. From germline, CDR1 is SGHRS and CDR2 YFSETQ. The full variable domain, completed using reference TRBV5-1 and TRBJ2-7, is KAGVTQTPRYLIKTRGQQVTLSCSPISGHRSVSWYQQTPGQGLQFLFEYFSETQRNKGNFPGRFSGRQFSNSRSEMNVSTLELGDSALYLCASSLGGQGYEQYFGPGTRLTVT.

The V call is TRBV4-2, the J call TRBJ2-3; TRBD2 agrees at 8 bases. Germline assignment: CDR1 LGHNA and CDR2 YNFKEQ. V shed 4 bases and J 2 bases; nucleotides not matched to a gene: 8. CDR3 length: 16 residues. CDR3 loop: CASSPLIAGFTDTQYF. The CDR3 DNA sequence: TGTGCCAGCAGCCCACTGATAGCGGGATTCACAGATACGCAGTATTTT.